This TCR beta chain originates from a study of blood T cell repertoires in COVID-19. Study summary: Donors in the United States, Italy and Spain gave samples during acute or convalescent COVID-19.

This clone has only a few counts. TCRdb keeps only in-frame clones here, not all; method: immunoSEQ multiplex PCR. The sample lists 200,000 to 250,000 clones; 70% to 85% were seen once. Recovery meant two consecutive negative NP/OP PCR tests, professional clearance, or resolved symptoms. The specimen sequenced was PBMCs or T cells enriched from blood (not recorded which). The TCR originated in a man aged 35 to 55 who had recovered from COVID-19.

The CDR3, as DNA: TGTGCCAGCACAGGCAGCACTCAGGGGGAGCAGTACTTC. Its translation: CASTGSTQGEQYF. This rearrangement joins TRBV6-5 to TRBJ2-7; weak D call: TRBD1 (6 bases). The V end was cut by 7 bases, the J end by 7 bases, with 17 bases between. The CDR3 is 13 amino acids. Germline V CDR1 and CDR2: MNHEY, SVGAGI.